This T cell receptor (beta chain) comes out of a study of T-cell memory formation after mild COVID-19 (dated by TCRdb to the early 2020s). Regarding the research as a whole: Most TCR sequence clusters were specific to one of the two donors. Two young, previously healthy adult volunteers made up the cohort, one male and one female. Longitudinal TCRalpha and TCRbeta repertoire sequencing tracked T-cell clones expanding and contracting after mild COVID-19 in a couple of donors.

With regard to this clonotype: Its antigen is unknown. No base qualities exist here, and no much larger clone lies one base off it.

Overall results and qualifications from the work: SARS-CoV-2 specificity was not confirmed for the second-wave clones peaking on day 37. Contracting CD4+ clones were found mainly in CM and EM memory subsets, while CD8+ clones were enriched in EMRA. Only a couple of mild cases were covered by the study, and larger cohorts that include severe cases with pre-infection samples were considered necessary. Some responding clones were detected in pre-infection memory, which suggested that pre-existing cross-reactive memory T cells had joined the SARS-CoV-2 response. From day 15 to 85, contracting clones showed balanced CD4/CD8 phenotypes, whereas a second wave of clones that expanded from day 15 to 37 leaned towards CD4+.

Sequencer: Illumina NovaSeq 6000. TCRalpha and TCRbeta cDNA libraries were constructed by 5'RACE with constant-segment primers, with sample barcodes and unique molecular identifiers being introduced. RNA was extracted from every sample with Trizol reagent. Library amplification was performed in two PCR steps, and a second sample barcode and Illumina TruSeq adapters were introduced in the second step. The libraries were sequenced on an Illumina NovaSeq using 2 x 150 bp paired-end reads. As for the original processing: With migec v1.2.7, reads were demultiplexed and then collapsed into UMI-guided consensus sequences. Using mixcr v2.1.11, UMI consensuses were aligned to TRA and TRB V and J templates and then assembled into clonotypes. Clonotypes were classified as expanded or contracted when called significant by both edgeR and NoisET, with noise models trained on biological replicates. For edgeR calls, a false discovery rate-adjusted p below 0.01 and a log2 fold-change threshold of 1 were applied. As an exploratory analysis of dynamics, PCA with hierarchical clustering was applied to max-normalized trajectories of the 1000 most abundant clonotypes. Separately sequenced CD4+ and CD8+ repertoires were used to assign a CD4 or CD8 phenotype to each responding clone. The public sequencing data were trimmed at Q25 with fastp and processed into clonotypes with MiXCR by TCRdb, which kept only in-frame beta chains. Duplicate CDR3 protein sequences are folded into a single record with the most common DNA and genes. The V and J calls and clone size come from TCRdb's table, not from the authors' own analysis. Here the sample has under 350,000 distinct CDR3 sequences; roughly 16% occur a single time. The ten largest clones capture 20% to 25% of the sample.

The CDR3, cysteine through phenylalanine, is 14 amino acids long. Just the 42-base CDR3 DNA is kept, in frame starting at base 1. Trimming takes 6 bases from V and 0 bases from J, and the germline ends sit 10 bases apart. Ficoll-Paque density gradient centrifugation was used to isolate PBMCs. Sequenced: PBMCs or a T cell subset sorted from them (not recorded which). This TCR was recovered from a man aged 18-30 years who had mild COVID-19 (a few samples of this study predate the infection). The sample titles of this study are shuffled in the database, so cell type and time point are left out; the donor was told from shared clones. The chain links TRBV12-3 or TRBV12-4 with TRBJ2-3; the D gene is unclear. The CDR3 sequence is CASSLDPSTDTQYF. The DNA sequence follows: TGTGCCAGCAGCCTGGACCCTAGCACAGATACGCAGTATTTT.